The 5 T cell receptor beta chains reported below all come from one sample, sequenced in a study of molecular identifiers for immune sequencing clone quantification (dated by TCRdb to the late 2010s). The library was generated by PCR. TCRdb names Illumina HiSeq 4000 as the instrument used. TCRdb applied fastp at Q25 and MiXCR to the public reads, then kept only in-frame beta chains. Identical CDR3 protein sequences are pooled into one entry, listed with their most common genes and DNA. The sample contains about 320,000 distinct CDR3 sequences, 20% to 25% of them found a single time. About 0.81% of the sample belongs to the ten largest clones. The material sequenced was naive CD8+ T cells from blood, with Jurkat cell RNA spiked in. The sample's cell subset or site label, decoded: FACS-sorted CD8+CD4-CCR7+CD45RA+ naive T cells. All receptors come from a human donor in good health. Some libraries in this study had Jurkat cell RNA spiked in.

This clonotype was counted many times. The V gene is TRBV19, the J gene TRBJ2-7; D is uncertain. CDR3 length: 14 amino acids. Germline CDR1 is LNHDA and CDR2 is SQIVND (reference sequence). The ends were cut back, 5 bases at V and 1 base at J, with 12 bases in the middle. The CDR3 nucleotides read TGTGCCAGTAGTCCCCGTCTGGATTCCTACGAGCAGTACTTC. Translation gives CASSPRLDSYEQYF. Together with reference TRBV19 and TRBJ2-7, the CDR3 gives the full variable domain: DGGITQSPKYLFRKEGQNVTLSCEQNLNHDAMYWYRQDPGQGLRLIYYSQIVNDFQKGDIAEGYSVSREKKESFPLTVTSAQKNPTAFYLCASSPRLDSYEQYFGPGTRLTVT.

Many counts were recorded for this clonotype. This chain connects TRBV6-6 to TRBJ2-3; 10 positions match TRBD2. V was clipped by 2 bases and J by 0 bases; unmatched bases: 5. This CDR3 is built from 17 residues. Germline values: CDR1 MNHNY, CDR2 SVGAGI (reference sequence). CDR3 sequence reads: CASSYRGGLASTDTQYF. CDR3 DNA: TGTGCCAGCAGTTACCGAGGGGGACTAGCGAGCACAGATACGCAGTATTTT.

This clonotype turned up a few times. V usage is TRBV6-2 or TRBV6-3 and J usage is TRBJ1-5; D gene uncertain. This CDR3 spans 17 amino acids. The V end lost 0 bases, the J end lost 5 bases, and 17 bases lay between the germline ends. Germline assignment: CDR1 MNHEY and CDR2 SVGEGT. CDR3 amino acids: CASSYSPPARGYQPQHF. The CDR3 DNA sequence: TGTGCCAGCAGTTACTCACCCCCAGCACGAGGTTATCAGCCCCAGCATTTT.

This clonotype was detected many times. The V call is TRBV4-3, the J call TRBJ1-1, with TRBD1 as a possible D gene (5 bases). The CDR3 is made up of 14 amino acids. The V gene lost 2 bases and the J gene lost 5 bases, with 12 bases spanning the gap. Germline V gene sequence: CDR1 LGHNA, CDR2 YSLEER. CDR3 protein: CASSQSVGGTEAFF. As DNA, the CDR3 is TGCGCCAGCAGCCAATCGGTGGGGGGAACTGAAGCTTTCTTT.

Worth noting for this clonotype: Since the CDR3 does not end with the conserved phenylalanine or tryptophan, this likely comes from a read error. V and J are TRBV6-5 and TRBJ2-3, with 11 bases lining up with TRBD2. Trimming cost V 6 bases and J 1 base; bases outside gene matches: 12. The length of the CDR3 is 18 residues. Germline V gene lookup returns CDR1 MNHEY and CDR2 SVGAGI. The CDR3 DNA sequence: TGTGCCAGCAGCTCCGAACCACCACTAGCGGGGGGCACAGATACGCAGTATCTT. It yields the protein CASSSEPPLAGGTDTQYL.